This TCR beta chain came from a study of immune cell composition in non-small cell lung cancer. General study findings and limits: Smoking pack-years did not significantly correlate with tumour TCR-beta clonality.

CDR3 size: 14 residues. CDR1 is LNHNV and CDR2 is YYDKDF in the germline V gene (reference sequence). V was trimmed by 1 base and J by 8 bases, leaving 12 bases between them. Method: immunoSEQ multiplex PCR; TCRdb's copy keeps in-frame clones and lacks some. Here the sample spans over 2,000 clones, roughly two thirds being singletons. Comment on this clone: Its cognate antigen is unknown.

Normal lung sampling was at least 3 cm from the tumour, as distant as possible. This sequence joins TRBV15 and TRBJ1-5, with a weak D call TRBD1 (6 bases). The clonotype was recovered from a human donor with non-small cell lung cancer. The source material was non-adjacent lung tissue. Here the CDR3 DNA reads TGTGCCACCAGCAGAGCTCACAGGGCTGAGCCCCAGCATTTT. It is translated as CATSRAHRAEPQHF.